This TCR beta chain was recorded in a study of T cell responses to AZD1222 COVID-19 vaccine. The method was immunoSEQ multiplex PCR; TCRdb's version includes in-frame clones alone and lacks a portion of them. The table shows 150,000 to 180,000 clones, with roughly 90% occurring only once. This CDR3 comprises 15 residues. V gave up 4 bases and J gave up 0 bases, with 12 bases separating them. The germline V gene encodes CDR1 MNHEY and CDR2 SVGAGI. The sample here was peripheral blood, taken 28 days after the second AZD1222 dose. This TCR was sampled from an adult who received the AZD1222 COVID-19 vaccine. The chain uses TRBV6-5 and TRBJ1-1, with D tentatively TRBD1 (5 bases). DNA for the CDR3: TGTGCCAGCAGTTCCGATACAGGTCTGAACACTGAAGCTTTCTTT. Its translation: CASSSDTGLNTEAFF.